The clone carrying this TCR beta chain was seen ten or more times. The antigen remains unidentified. The CDR3 contains 13 residues. The V gene's germline CDR1 is SNHLY and CDR2 FYNNEI. V was clipped by 3 bases and J by 9 bases, with 14 bases between them. These data are taken from a study of cytomegalovirus exposure and HLA in healthy donors. General study findings and limits: A later examination showed that TCR association rates differed by HLA locus, with DRB1 most and HLA-C fewest. High specificity and sensitivity for cytomegalovirus status were reported for the classifier.

60 Vbeta and 13 Jbeta primers were used in PCR. Assay used: immunoSEQ multiplex PCR; TCRdb lists only in-frame clones, some missing. This table holds around 67,000 clones, approximately 58% found once. The receptor was derived from a woman in her 50s in good health and CMV-seronegative. The chain is built from TRBV2 and TRBJ1-2, with D perhaps matching TRBD1 (6 bases). The source material was PBMCs. CDR3 in amino acids: CASSDRGLSRYTF. CDR3 DNA sequence: TGTGCCAGCAGTGACAGGGGCTTATCCCGCTACACCTTC.